A single sample is the source of the 30 T cell receptor beta chains below, sequenced in a study of blood T cell repertoires in COVID-19. TCRdb's copy holds only in-frame clones and misses some; the assay was immunoSEQ multiplex PCR. The repertoire has 150,000 to 200,000 clones, under 90% of them found once; the top ten carry roughly 8%. The sequenced material came from PBMCs or T cells enriched from blood (not recorded which). Receptors were obtained from a woman in her forties or fifties who had recovered from COVID-19.

J is TRBJ2-7 and V is TRBV5-1; 7 bases are a match to TRBD1. The V gene end was trimmed by 0 bases and the J gene end by 4 bases; junction bases not matched to a gene: 4. In germline, CDR1 is SGHRS, CDR2 YFSETQ. The CDR3 is made up of 14 amino acids. DNA of the CDR3: TGCGCCAGCAGCTTGGGAGGGGGCGAGTACGAGCAGTACTTC. This encodes CASSLGGGEYEQYF.

The chain's CDR3 is CASSLAGVTYNEQFF. DNA of the CDR3: TGTGCCAGCAGTTTAGCGGGAGTAACCTACAATGAGCAGTTCTTC. This sequence joins TRBV27 and TRBJ2-1; 7 bases fit TRBD2. Germline CDR1 is MNHEY and CDR2 is SMNVEV (reference sequence). The CDR3 is made up of 15 amino acids. The trim removed 2 bases at V and 2 bases at J, leaving 3 bases unmatched.

This chain links TRBV11-3 with TRBJ2-1; D perhaps matches TRBD1 (6 bases). The germline V gene has CDR1 SGHNT and CDR2 YENEEA. CDR3 length: 15 amino acids. V was clipped by 8 bases and J by 8 bases, with 22 bases between them. The DNA for the CDR3 is TGTGCCAGCCGAACTTCAGGGACATTGATAGATGAGCAGTTCTTC. Its translation: CASRTSGTLIDEQFF.

CDR3 residues: CASSVEVSVDYGYTF. CDR3 DNA sequence: TGTGCCAGCAGCGTAGAAGTGAGTGTCGACTATGGCTACACCTTC. The gene calls are TRBV9 and TRBJ1-2; D not certain. With 0 bases removed from V and 3 bases from J, the gap between germline ends came to 12 bases. The CDR3 contains 15 residues. Germline-derived CDR1 and CDR2 are SGDLS and YYNGEE.

This chain connects TRBV5-5 to TRBJ1-6; D not resolved. The CDR3 length is 16 residues. The V end lost 2 bases, the J end lost 7 bases, and 16 bases lay between the germline ends. From germline, CDR1 is SGHKS and CDR2 YYEKEE (reference sequence). The CDR3 sequence is CASSLSPLGGNSPLHF. The CDR3 region has the DNA TGTGCCAGCAGCTTATCCCCACTCGGCGGGAATTCACCCCTCCACTTT.

This rearrangement joins TRBV29-1 to TRBJ2-7, with TRBD1 matching over 7 bases. The CDR3 sequence is 11 residues long. V lost 5 bases and J lost 6; bases outside the gene matches: 4. CDR1 and CDR2 (germline): SQVTM, ANQGSEA. For the CDR3, the DNA is TGCAGCGTTAGAACAGGGGTCGAGCAGTACTTC. Residues: CSVRTGVEQYF.

The V call is TRBV19, the J call TRBJ2-1; 12 nucleotides align to TRBD2. Trimming took 5 bases from V and 0 from J; bases not matched to a gene: 5. This CDR3 region has 17 residues. Germline V gene data show CDR1 as LNHDA and CDR2 as SQIVND (reference sequence). The CDR3 region has the DNA TGTGCCAGTAGTCTCACTAGCGGGAGGAGCTCCTACAATGAGCAGTTCTTC. Its protein product is CASSLTSGRSSYNEQFF.

The J gene is TRBJ2-1, the V gene TRBV3-1 (or the pseudogene TRBV3-2); tentatively, D is TRBD2 (5 bases). V lost 4 bases and J 2 bases, leaving 12 bases between the germline ends. This CDR3 is 15 amino acids long. Germline V gives CDR1 LGHDT, CDR2 YNNKEL (reference sequence). Here the CDR3 DNA reads TGTGCCAGCAGCCCTAGGACTCCACCCTACAATGAGCAGTTCTTC. Protein sequence: CASSPRTPPYNEQFF.

The chain uses TRBV19 and TRBJ1-1, with 7 bases that match TRBD1. Germline V lookup: CDR1 LNHDA, CDR2 SQIVND (reference sequence). This CDR3 contains 14 residues. Losses at the gene ends were 4 bases for V and 2 bases for J; bases not matched to a gene: 4. The CDR3 DNA sequence: TGTGCCAGTAGTAGACAGGGCCCAAACACTGAAGCTTTCTTT. The encoded protein is CASSRQGPNTEAFF.

V usage is TRBV5-6 and J usage is TRBJ1-2; the match to TRBD1 covers 7 bases. The CDR3 is 14 amino acids. V was clipped by 3 bases and J by 2 bases; unmatched bases: 4. Germline CDR1 SGHDT, CDR2 YYEEEE. DNA of the CDR3: TGTGCCAGCAGCTCGACGGACAGGAACTATGGCTACACCTTC. It translates to CASSSTDRNYGYTF.

The V gene is TRBV7-2, the J gene TRBJ2-3; 8 nucleotides line up with TRBD2. V shed 1 base, J shed 6 bases, and the junction held 6 bases outside the gene matches. Germline V lookup: CDR1 SGHTA, CDR2 FQGNSA. The CDR3 is 15 amino acids. The CDR3 nucleotides are TGTGCCAGCAGCTTAGTAGGCGGGGGGCCGGATACGCAGTATTTT. It yields the protein CASSLVGGGPDTQYF. Complete variable domain (other parts from reference TRBV7-2 and TRBJ2-3): GAGVSQSPSNKVTEKGKDVELRCDPISGHTALYWYRQSLGQGLEFLIYFQGNSAPDKSGLPSDRFSAERTGGSVSTLTIQRTQQEDSAVYLCASSLVGGGPDTQYFGPGTRLTVL.

J is TRBJ2-1 and V is TRBV19, with 7 bases that match TRBD2. Germline CDR1 and CDR2: LNHDA and SQIVND (reference sequence). With 3 bases clipped from V and 2 bases from J, the junction kept 4 bases outside the gene matches. The CDR3 sequence is 15 residues long. The CDR3 DNA reads TGTGCCAGTAGTATGGGGGGGACGGCCTACAATGAGCAGTTCTTC. Translation: CASSMGGTAYNEQFF.

The J gene is TRBJ1-2, the V gene TRBV2, with TRBD1 matching 7 bases. The CDR3 spans 14 residues. V lost 6 bases, J lost 2 bases, and 6 bases stayed unmatched. Germline CDR1 and CDR2: SNHLY and FYNNEI. The chain's CDR3 is CASSRAGGNYGYTF. The CDR3 DNA follows: TGTGCCAGCAGCCGCGCAGGGGGGAACTATGGCTACACCTTC.

The chain has TRBV12-5 and TRBJ1-5; D not resolved. The CDR3 length is 13 residues. V lost 1 base, J lost 3 bases, and 4 bases lay in between. The germline CDR1 and CDR2 sequences are LGHNT and FRNRAP. In DNA, the CDR3 is TGTGCTAGTGGTTTGGCCTCCAATCAGCCCCAGCATTTT. Translation: CASGLASNQPQHF.

The rearrangement uses TRBV5-1 and TRBJ2-7; TRBD1 agrees at 7 bases. The CDR3 contains 14 residues. The germline V gene has CDR1 SGHRS and CDR2 YFSETQ. Losses at the gene ends were 6 bases for V and 3 bases for J; bases not matched to a gene: 9. CDR3 protein: CASKLTGDGYEQYF. The CDR3 DNA sequence: TGCGCCAGCAAACTTACAGGGGATGGCTACGAGCAGTACTTC.

This clone was detected once. The V gene is TRBV7-2, the J gene TRBJ2-3, with 12 nucleotides matching TRBD2. With V trimmed by 0 bases and J by 8 bases, 12 bases remained unmatched. Germline lookup yields CDR1 SGHTA and CDR2 FQGNSA. The CDR3 totals 18 residues. The CDR3: CASSLAELAGGPGSTQYF. The CDR3 coding sequence is TGTGCCAGCAGCTTAGCTGAGCTAGCGGGGGGGCCTGGGAGTACGCAGTATTTT.

V usage is TRBV7-8 and J usage is TRBJ1-2; TRBD1 matches 7 bases. CDR3 size: 13 residues. The junction had 4 bases not matched to a gene; V was cut back by 1 base and J by 8 bases. The V gene's germline CDR1 is SGHVS and CDR2 FQNEAQ. CDR3: CASSLEGARGYTF. CDR3 DNA sequence: TGTGCCAGCAGCTTAGAGGGGGCTCGAGGCTACACCTTC.

The chain recombines TRBV19 with TRBJ2-2; TRBD2 is a possible D gene (5 bases). The CDR3 sequence is 14 residues long. V was clipped by 4 bases and J by 4 bases, with 10 bases between them. CDR1 LNHDA and CDR2 SQIVND come from the germline V gene (reference sequence). CDR3 coding DNA: TGTGCCAGTAGTAGGGAGTTCGGCACCGGGGAGCTGTTTTTT. Protein product: CASSREFGTGELFF.

With regard to this clone: Given a much more abundant clone one base away, this may be a read error. The chain is built from TRBV6-2 or TRBV6-3 and TRBJ1-5, with D possibly being TRBD1 (6 bases). This CDR3 comprises 13 residues. V lost 4 bases to trimming and J lost 6 bases, with 10 bases between them. Germline V lookup: CDR1 MNHEY, CDR2 SVGEGT. CDR3 sequence: CASSFLGAQPQHF. The CDR3, as DNA: TGTGCCAGCAGTTTTCTGGGGGCTCAGCCCCAGCATTTT.

This chain links TRBV9 with TRBJ2-3; D may be TRBD2 (6 bases). Germline loops: CDR1 SGDLS, CDR2 YYNGEE. V lost 4 bases and J 1 base, leaving 22 bases between the germline ends. The CDR3 is made up of 18 amino acids. The CDR3 reads CASSFLPGPGVRTDTQYF. CDR3 nucleotides: TGTGCCAGCAGCTTCCTCCCGGGGCCGGGGGTCCGCACAGATACGCAGTATTTT.

There are a few counts of this clone. The chain carries TRBV27 and TRBJ2-3; 8 bases align to TRBD1. Germline trimming cut 5 bases from V and 0 bases from J; bases unmatched to any gene: 7. CDR3 length equals 16 residues. From germline, CDR1 is MNHEY and CDR2 SMNVEV (reference sequence). CDR3 nucleotide sequence: TGTGCCAGCAGTCCAGGGGGCCTACCGAGCACAGATACGCAGTATTTT. Protein product: CASSPGGLPSTDTQYF.

The chain employs TRBV7-9 and TRBJ2-2; D remains unclear. Between the trimmed V and J ends, which lost 0 bases and 7 bases, there was a span of 12 bases. The CDR3 totals 15 residues. Per germline, CDR1 SEHNR and CDR2 FQNEAQ (reference sequence). The CDR3 loop is CASSLALVDRGELFF. CDR3 sequence (DNA): TGTGCCAGCAGCTTAGCCCTAGTTGACCGCGGGGAGCTGTTTTTT.

The chain uses TRBV11-2 and TRBJ2-1, with D possibly TRBD2 on 6 matching bases. Looked up from germline, CDR1 is SGHAT and CDR2 is FQNNGV. The V gene lost 5 bases and the J gene lost 5 bases, with 22 bases spanning the gap. This CDR3 has 17 amino acids. CDR3 residues: CASSKGTGLPGDNEQFF. CDR3 sequence (DNA): TGTGCCAGCAGCAAGGGGACGGGACTGCCGGGGGACAATGAGCAGTTCTTC.

This clone came up a few times. The V call is TRBV6-5, the J call TRBJ1-2; 10 bases line up with TRBD1. Trimming took 2 bases from V and 7 from J; bases not matched to a gene: 4. CDR1 MNHEY and CDR2 SVGAGI come from the germline V gene. The CDR3 is made up of 14 amino acids. The CDR3 DNA is TGTGCCAGCAGTTACGGGACAGGGGAGAGTGGCTACACCTTC. It is translated as CASSYGTGESGYTF.

This clone was recorded many times. The chain recombines TRBV5-1 with TRBJ1-1, with 7 bases identical to TRBD1. Trimming cost V 3 bases and J 10 bases; bases outside gene matches: 12. The germline CDR1 and CDR2 sequences are SGHRS and YFSETQ. This CDR3 is 14 amino acids long. CDR3 in amino acids: CASSSREGHRGAFF. The CDR3 DNA reads as TGCGCCAGCAGCTCACGAGAGGGGCACAGGGGAGCTTTCTTT.

This clone was counted a few times. The chain combines TRBV12-5 with TRBJ1-1; D not certain. The CDR3 is 13 residues long. Trimming took 0 bases from V and 5 from J, leaving 7 bases between them. The germline V gene has CDR1 LGHNT and CDR2 FRNRAP. The CDR3 loop reads CASGLVTDTEAFF. The CDR3, as DNA: TGTGCTAGTGGTTTGGTAACAGATACTGAAGCTTTCTTT.

The CDR3 reads CASSLPTERGYTF. The DNA for the CDR3 is TGTGCCAGCAGCTTACCGACAGAGCGAGGCTACACCTTC. This chain links TRBV7-9 with TRBJ1-2, with a tentative D call TRBD1 (5 bases). Trimming cost V 2 bases and J 8 bases, with 12 bases left between them. Germline V gene data show CDR1 as SEHNR and CDR2 as FQNEAQ (reference sequence). The CDR3 consists of 13 residues.

The V and J genes are TRBV18 and TRBJ1-5; 8 bases are shared with TRBD1. CDR1 KGHSH and CDR2 LQKENI come from the germline V gene. This CDR3 comprises 14 residues. Trimming at V came to 5 bases and at J to 7 bases, leaving 7 bases not matched to a gene. The CDR3 spells CASSFQGAKQPQHF. The CDR3 nucleotides are TGTGCCAGCTCATTCCAGGGGGCAAAGCAGCCCCAGCATTTT.

The gene calls are TRBV2 and TRBJ1-5; D possibly corresponds to TRBD1 (5 bases). Germline lookup yields CDR1 SNHLY and CDR2 FYNNEI. The ends were cut back, 5 bases at V and 4 bases at J, with 12 bases in the middle. The CDR3 runs 14 residues. The CDR3 is CASSLRAGNQPQHF. For the CDR3, the DNA is TGTGCCAGCAGTCTCAGGGCAGGGAATCAGCCCCAGCATTTT.

This clone was recorded only once. The chain carries TRBV6-5 and TRBJ1-2; no clear D gene. CDR1 is MNHEY and CDR2 is SVGAGI in the germline V gene. The V end was cut by 2 bases, the J end by 7 bases, with 11 bases between. The CDR3 runs to 13 residues. CDR3: CASSYPDMSGYTF. CDR3 in DNA: TGTGCCAGCAGTTACCCCGACATGAGTGGCTACACCTTC.